This record concerns one T cell receptor (beta chain) sequence. Per the original methods: Estimation of nucleated cell counts relied on the amplification of reference gene primers. Sequenced by immunoSEQ multiplex PCR; TCRdb stores in-frame clones only, minus some. D and trimming come from the DNA, and the V and J calls and clone size come from that table. The top ten clones hold roughly 15% of a sample with 120,000 to 150,000 clones, roughly 80% of them seen once. This specimen comes from a study of blood T cell repertoires in COVID-19. Study details: Samples representing acute and convalescent COVID-19 were sourced from the United States, Italy and Spain.

The CDR3 consists of 13 residues. Trimming stripped 6 bases from V and 0 bases from J, with 8 bases between. Germline lookup yields CDR1 MNHEY and CDR2 SVGAGI. Source material: peripheral blood. This chain joins TRBV6-5 and TRBJ1-1; D not resolved. This TCR came from a man between 50 and 59 years old with acute or convalescent COVID-19. As DNA, the CDR3 is TGTGCCAGCAGGGTGACAATGAACACTGAAGCTTTCTTT. This sequence encodes CASRVTMNTEAFF.